One sample yielded the 11 T cell receptor beta chains listed below, sequenced in a study of shared clonotypes between healthy human individuals. Assay: immunoSEQ multiplex PCR; the TCRdb copy retains only in-frame clones and omits some. The sample lists more than 2 million clones; more than 90% were seen once. Input material: naive CD4+ T cells sorted from blood. Subset specified: CD45RA+ positively selected. Source of these receptors: a man younger than 35 in good health.

CDR3 region: CASSTGGDYEQYF. CDR3 coding DNA: TGTGCCAGCAGTACAGGGGGAGACTACGAGCAGTACTTC. The chain is built from TRBV2 and TRBJ2-7; TRBD1 aligns across 8 bases. V lost 5 bases and J lost 3; bases outside the gene matches: 3. Germline V lookup: CDR1 SNHLY, CDR2 FYNNEI. This CDR3 spans 13 amino acids.

The genes are TRBV29-1 and TRBJ2-7; weak D call: TRBD1 (5 bases). This CDR3 spans 12 amino acids. V gave up 4 bases and J gave up 5 bases, with 12 bases separating them. CDR1 is SQVTM and CDR2 is ANQGSEA in the germline V gene. As DNA, the CDR3 is TGCAGCGTTGTAATTTCCAGGGACGAGCAGTACTTC. The encoded protein is CSVVISRDEQYF.

V usage is TRBV6-6 and J usage is TRBJ2-7, with D perhaps TRBD1 (5 bases). V lost 5 bases and J 1 base, leaving 15 bases between the germline ends. The CDR3 has 15 residues. Germline values: CDR1 MNHNY, CDR2 SVGAGI (reference sequence). CDR3 bases: TGTGCCAGCAGTGACGACAGCGTCGGATCCTACGAGCAGTACTTC. This encodes CASSDDSVGSYEQYF.

The rearrangement links TRBV30 to TRBJ2-1; 10 bases are a match to TRBD1. V shed 2 bases, J shed 6 bases, and the junction held 4 bases outside the gene matches. This CDR3 is built from 14 residues. The V gene's germline CDR1 is GTSNPN and CDR2 SVGIG (reference sequence). CDR3 coding DNA: TGTGCCTGGAGTACGGGACAGGGGAGCAATGAGCAGTTCTTC. Its protein is CAWSTGQGSNEQFF.

On this clone: Other DNA sequences from this sample encode an identical CDR3 as well. J is TRBJ1-1 and V is TRBV5-1, with a weak D call TRBD1 (6 bases). The germline V gene has CDR1 SGHRS and CDR2 YFSETQ. Trimming took off 0 bases at V and 4 bases at J, with 10 bases between the two ends. The CDR3 sequence is 14 residues long. The CDR3 nucleotides are TGCGCCAGCAGCTTGGTTGGGGGCGGCACTGAAGCTTTCTTT. This gives the protein CASSLVGGGTEAFF.

This chain uses TRBV23-1 with TRBJ1-6; TRBD1 agrees at 9 bases. TRBV23-1 is an ORF, with its function uncertain. This CDR3 spans 17 amino acids. After removal of 0 bases from V and 5 bases from J, the junction contained 5 bases not matched to a gene. The CDR3 region has the DNA TGCGCCAGCAGTCAATCTTACAGGGGGCTTGATAATTCACCCCTCCACTTT. This gives the protein CASSQSYRGLDNSPLHF.

The V gene is TRBV10-3, the J gene TRBJ2-5; possible D gene TRBD2, 5 bases. The CDR3 is 16 amino acids. V was clipped by 0 bases and J by 5 bases, with 16 bases between them. CDR1 ENHRY and CDR2 SYGVKD come from the germline V gene. The CDR3 is CAISESIRGWRETQYF. In DNA, the CDR3 is TGTGCCATCAGTGAGTCGATACGGGGATGGCGGGAGACCCAGTACTTC.

Worth noting for this clone: This same CDR3 is encoded by further DNA sequences in the sample. V is TRBV9 and J is TRBJ1-1; D remains unclear. Germline CDR1 and CDR2: SGDLS and YYNGEE. The CDR3 length is 15 residues. V dropped 0 bases and J dropped 4 bases, with 13 bases sitting between them. The CDR3 region is CASSVGTGVGTEAFF. CDR3 DNA: TGTGCCAGCAGCGTAGGGACGGGTGTGGGCACTGAAGCTTTCTTT.

In regard to this clone: Different DNA sequences within this sample yield the same CDR3. The chain uses TRBV6-5 and TRBJ2-7; 9 bases are shared with TRBD1. J was trimmed by 2 bases and V by 0 bases; bases with no gene match: 2. Germline V gives CDR1 MNHEY, CDR2 SVGAGI. The CDR3 consists of 15 residues. The CDR3 nucleotides are TGTGCCAGCAGTTACTCGGACAGGGGCACCTACGAGCAGTACTTC. Translating gives CASSYSDRGTYEQYF.

This chain links TRBV7-2 with TRBJ1-1, with 11 bases lining up with TRBD1. V trimming: 3 bases; J trimming: 4 bases; junction bases outside the gene matches: 4. This CDR3 region has 15 residues. CDR1 is SGHTA, CDR2 FQGNSA, per germline. CDR3 amino acids: CASSLDRGRGTEAFF. The CDR3 DNA is TGTGCCAGCAGCTTGGACAGGGGGCGAGGCACTGAAGCTTTCTTT.

The chain employs TRBV2 and TRBJ2-7; D may be TRBD1 (5 bases). The V gene's germline CDR1 is SNHLY and CDR2 FYNNEI. The V end was cut by 3 bases, the J end by 3 bases, with 15 bases between. The CDR3 sequence is 15 residues long. CDR3 protein: CASSEGQPLIYEQYF. CDR3 bases: TGTGCCAGCAGTGAGGGGCAGCCGTTAATCTACGAGCAGTACTTC.